These T cell receptor beta chains were read from a single sample in a study of blood T cell repertoires in COVID-19. Clones were read by immunoSEQ multiplex PCR, and TCRdb kept only the in-frame ones, dropping some. The sample lists about 170,000 clones, around 87% seen once, with around 2.5% in the top ten. Sequencing was carried out using peripheral blood. These receptors were collected from an elderly woman with COVID-19, enrolled during active disease. Both conserved end residues are part of each CDR3. Each record gives: J gene, V gene, clone size, D gene, CDR3 DNA, CDR3 protein. The D gene is left open where the match is weak. Rows may omit the clone size; those that give it use once, few, many or a size class.

J gene: TRBJ1-6
V gene: TRBV28
clone size: .
D gene: .
CDR3 DNA: TGTGCCAGCACTTCTGGGGAGGATTCACCCCTCCACTTT
CDR3 protein: CASTSGEDSPLHF

J gene: TRBJ1-2
V gene: TRBV12-3/TRBV12-4
clone size: .
D gene: .
CDR3 DNA: TGTGCCAGCAGTCCCGACAGATCTCGGGGCTACACCTTC
CDR3 protein: CASSPDRSRGYTF

J gene: TRBJ1-2
V gene: TRBV2
clone size: many
D gene: .
CDR3 DNA: TGTGCCAGCTCACAGGGCGAGGGGGGCTACACCTTC
CDR3 protein: CASSQGEGGYTF

J gene: TRBJ2-5
V gene: TRBV7-9
clone size: .
D gene: .
CDR3 DNA: TGTGCCAGCAGCCCTCAAGAGACCCAGTACTTC
CDR3 protein: CASSPQETQYF

J gene: TRBJ1-6
V gene: TRBV6-1
clone size: .
D gene: .
CDR3 DNA: TGTGCCAGCAGTGAATCAGCAGGAACACCCCTCCACTTT
CDR3 protein: CASSESAGTPLHF

J gene: TRBJ2-1
V gene: TRBV7-6
clone size: .
D gene: TRBD2
CDR3 DNA: TGTGCCAGCAGCTTAGTTAGCGGGAGGTACAATGAGCAGTTCTTC
CDR3 protein: CASSLVSGRYNEQFF

J gene: TRBJ2-7
V gene: TRBV12-3/TRBV12-4
clone size: .
D gene: .
CDR3 DNA: TGTGCCAGCAGTCAATTCATTGCTAACGAGCAGTACTTC
CDR3 protein: CASSQFIANEQYF

J gene: TRBJ2-5
V gene: TRBV6-5
clone size: .
D gene: .
CDR3 DNA: TGTGCCAGCAGTTCGAGACAGCTTGGAGAGACCCAGTACTTC
CDR3 protein: CASSSRQLGETQYF

J gene: TRBJ2-5
V gene: TRBV25-1
clone size: .
D gene: TRBD1
CDR3 DNA: TGTGCCAGCAGTGGATACAGGGGCGGTACAGAGACCCAGTACTTC
CDR3 protein: CASSGYRGGTETQYF

J gene: TRBJ1-3
V gene: TRBV2
clone size: .
D gene: .
CDR3 DNA: TGTGCCAGCAGTGCTACGGGAAACACCATATATTTT
CDR3 protein: CASSATGNTIYF

J gene: TRBJ2-1
V gene: TRBV6-5
clone size: .
D gene: TRBD2
CDR3 DNA: TGTGCCAGCAGTTACCCCACTAGCGGGAGGGCCGTCGAGCAGTTCTTC
CDR3 protein: CASSYPTSGRAVEQFF

J gene: TRBJ1-1
V gene: TRBV7-3
clone size: .
D gene: .
CDR3 DNA: TGTGCCAGCAGCTTAGACATGAACACTGAAGCTTTCTTT
CDR3 protein: CASSLDMNTEAFF

J gene: TRBJ1-1
V gene: TRBV5-5
clone size: .
D gene: .
CDR3 DNA: TGTGCCAGCAGCTTGGGAGGTGTGAACACTGAAGCTTTCTTT
CDR3 protein: CASSLGGVNTEAFF

J gene: TRBJ2-7
V gene: TRBV5-4
clone size: .
D gene: TRBD1
CDR3 DNA: TGTGCCAGCGGGGACAGGGCGTCAAACGAGCAGTACTTC
CDR3 protein: CASGDRASNEQYF

J gene: TRBJ1-4
V gene: TRBV19
clone size: .
D gene: TRBD1
CDR3 DNA: TGTGCCAGTAGTATGGCAATCGGACAGGGCCCAACTAATGAAAAACTGTTTTTT
CDR3 protein: CASSMAIGQGPTNEKLFF

J gene: TRBJ2-4
V gene: TRBV19
clone size: .
D gene: TRBD2
CDR3 DNA: TGTGCCAGTAGTATATCTAGCGGAGGGTACATTCAGTACTTC
CDR3 protein: CASSISSGGYIQYF

J gene: TRBJ2-1
V gene: TRBV6-4
clone size: few
D gene: TRBD2
CDR3 DNA: TGTGCCAGCAGTGACTCAGCGGGAGGTTACAATGAGCAGTTCTTC
CDR3 protein: CASSDSAGGYNEQFF

J gene: TRBJ2-5
V gene: TRBV3-1/TRBV3-2
clone size: .
D gene: .
CDR3 DNA: TGTGCCAGCAGCCAATTACCGGCAGGAACCCAGTACTTC
CDR3 protein: CASSQLPAGTQYF

J gene: TRBJ2-7
V gene: TRBV9
clone size: .
D gene: TRBD2
CDR3 DNA: TGTGCCAGCAGTCCCTACGCTAGCGGGTTGACCTACGAGCAGTACTTC
CDR3 protein: CASSPYASGLTYEQYF

J gene: TRBJ2-2
V gene: TRBV7-2
clone size: once
D gene: .
CDR3 DNA: TGTGCCAGCAGCCCTAAGGCCCTCCGGGACACCGGGGAGCTGTTTTTT
CDR3 protein: CASSPKALRDTGELFF

J gene: TRBJ2-3
V gene: TRBV7-3
clone size: once
D gene: TRBD2
CDR3 DNA: TGTGCCAGCAGCTTCCCCGAACCACTAGCGGGGTCCACAGATACGCAGTATTTT
CDR3 protein: CASSFPEPLAGSTDTQYF

J gene: TRBJ1-1
V gene: TRBV5-6
clone size: .
D gene: .
CDR3 DNA: TGTGCCAGCAGCTTCCAGGGAGGTGAAGCTTTCTTT
CDR3 protein: CASSFQGGEAFF

J gene: TRBJ2-2
V gene: TRBV11-2
clone size: .
D gene: .
CDR3 DNA: TGTGCCAGCAGCTTAGTGGGCGGGGACACCGGGGAGCTGTTTTTT
CDR3 protein: CASSLVGGDTGELFF

J gene: TRBJ1-1
V gene: TRBV7-8
clone size: once
D gene: TRBD1
CDR3 DNA: TGTGCCAGCAGCACAGACAGGGTGAACACTGAAGCTTTCTTT
CDR3 protein: CASSTDRVNTEAFF